Below, 21 T cell receptor beta chains from the same sample are listed, as sequenced in a study of blood T cell repertoires in COVID-19. The method was immunoSEQ multiplex PCR; TCRdb's version includes in-frame clones alone and lacks a portion of them. Here the sample spans over 95,000 clones, approximately 85% being singletons. Specimen: peripheral blood. These receptors were collected from a woman aged 60 to 75 with COVID-19, enrolled during active disease.

This clone was detected a few times. The chain combines TRBV5-6 with TRBJ2-6, with D possibly TRBD2 on 5 matching bases. This CDR3 comprises 16 residues. Germline lookup yields CDR1 SGHDT and CDR2 YYEEEE. Trimming left V 0 bases short and J 1 base short, with 8 bases between. The CDR3 bases are TGTGCCAGCAGCTTGGTCGGGGAATCTGGGGCCAACGTCCTGACTTTC. Amino acid sequence: CASSLVGESGANVLTF.

The CDR3 is CATSRGGHYGYTF. The CDR3, as DNA: TGTGCCACCAGCAGAGGAGGGCACTATGGCTACACCTTC. The chain recombines TRBV15 with TRBJ1-2; D is unresolved. Trimming removed 1 base from V and 3 bases from J, with 6 bases in between. CDR1 is LNHNV, CDR2 YYDKDF, per germline (reference sequence). The CDR3 extends over 13 amino acids.

V and J are TRBV5-6 and TRBJ1-1, with TRBD1 matching 9 bases. The V segment lost 6 bases and the J segment 3 bases; nucleotides outside the gene matches: 6. Germline V gene lookup returns CDR1 SGHDT and CDR2 YYEEEE. This CDR3 has 14 amino acids. In DNA form, the CDR3 reads TGTGCCAGCAACGACAGGGGGGTAGACACTGAAGCTTTCTTT. Translation: CASNDRGVDTEAFF.

This chain joins TRBV13 and TRBJ1-1; D may be TRBD1 (6 bases). Germline V CDR1 and CDR2: PRHDT, FYEKMQ (reference sequence). The length of the CDR3 is 15 residues. With 7 bases removed from V and 1 base from J, the gap between germline ends came to 16 bases. The CDR3: CASTFGTFENTEAFF. CDR3 sequence (DNA): TGTGCCAGCACCTTTGGGACATTTGAGAACACTGAAGCTTTCTTT.

This clone was seen only once. The V call is TRBV23-1, the J call TRBJ1-1, with a weak D call TRBD1 (5 bases). TRBV23-1 is annotated as an ORF whose role is uncertain. The CDR3 covers 15 residues. The V end lost 4 bases, the J end lost 2 bases, and 14 bases lay between the germline ends. The CDR3 loop is CASSLRQGFNTEAFF. Here the CDR3 DNA reads TGCGCCAGCAGTCTTCGGCAGGGATTCAACACTGAAGCTTTCTTT.

The J gene is TRBJ2-1, the V gene TRBV7-7, with TRBD2 matching 9 bases. Germline V gene sequence: CDR1 SSHAT, CDR2 FNYEAQ (reference sequence). This CDR3 is 19 amino acids long. After removal of 5 bases from V and 0 bases from J, the junction contained 14 bases not matched to a gene. The CDR3 DNA sequence: TGTGCCAGCAGCCCCTGGCGGGGGGGGGAACGAAGCTCCTACAATGAGCAGTTCTTC. Protein sequence: CASSPWRGGERSSYNEQFF. Supplemented by reference TRBV7-7 and TRBJ2-1, the full variable domain reads GAGVSQSPRYKVTKRGQDVTLRCDPISSHATLYWYQQALGQGPEFLTYFNYEAQPDKSGLPSDRFSAERPEGSISTLTIQRTEQRDSAMYRCASSPWRGGERSSYNEQFFGPGTRLTVL.

The chain uses TRBV3-1 (or the pseudogene TRBV3-2) and TRBJ1-1; weak D call: TRBD1 (6 bases). Deletions cut 4 bases from V and 4 bases from J, with 13 bases between. The CDR3 contains 14 residues. Germline V gene lookup returns CDR1 LGHDT and CDR2 YNNKEL (reference sequence). CDR3 in amino acids: CASSLRTTGTEAFF. CDR3 nucleotides: TGTGCCAGCAGCCTTAGGACGACAGGCACTGAAGCTTTCTTT.

The gene calls are TRBV11-3 and TRBJ2-2, with D tentatively TRBD1 (6 bases). This CDR3 spans 14 amino acids. Between the trimmed V and J ends, which lost 4 bases and 3 bases, there was a span of 9 bases. Germline CDR1 SGHNT, CDR2 YENEEA. The CDR3 DNA sequence: TGTGCCAGCAGCTCCTACAGGGACACCGGGGAGCTGTTTTTT. Translating gives CASSSYRDTGELFF.

The CDR3 loop reads CASSFGPATGVRNSPLHF. CDR3 sequence (DNA): TGCGCCAGCAGCTTCGGACCAGCGACAGGGGTCAGGAATTCACCCCTCCACTTT. The chain uses TRBV5-1 and TRBJ1-6, with 8 bases aligning to TRBD1. This CDR3 is built from 18 residues. Germline loops: CDR1 SGHRS, CDR2 YFSETQ. V gave up 2 bases and J gave up 7 bases; unmatched junction bases: 14.

This chain connects TRBV10-2 to TRBJ1-6; maybe TRBD1 (6 bases). Trimming took 10 bases from V and 5 from J, leaving 12 bases between them. The CDR3 length is 13 residues. The germline V gene encodes CDR1 WSHSY and CDR2 SAAADI. In nucleotides, the CDR3 is TGCGCCACCTCAGGGGACCATAATTCACCCCTCCACTTT. Its translation is CATSGDHNSPLHF.

The CDR3 loop is CASSLPGVDSPLHF. The CDR3 DNA reads TGTGCCAGCAGTTTACCGGGGGTAGATTCACCCCTCCACTTT. The chain joins TRBV6-6 to TRBJ1-6; the D gene is possibly TRBD1 (5 bases). Trimming took 4 bases from V and 8 from J, leaving 12 bases between them. Looked up from germline, CDR1 is MNHNY and CDR2 is SVGAGI (reference sequence). CDR3 length: 14 amino acids.

The chain links TRBV5-6 to TRBJ1-2; possible D gene TRBD1, 5 bases. CDR1 and CDR2 (germline): SGHDT, YYEEEE. Trimming shortened V by 0 bases and J by 11 bases, and 8 bases separated the two germline ends. The CDR3 has 11 residues. CDR3 amino acids: CASSLAGGYTF. The CDR3 DNA is TGTGCCAGCAGCTTGGCGGGGGGGTACACCTTC. Using reference TRBV5-6 and TRBJ1-2 for the parts outside the CDR3, the full variable domain is DAGVTQSPTHLIKTRGQQVTLRCSPKSGHDTVSWYQQALGQGPQFIFQYYEEEERQRGNFPDRFSGHQFPNYSSELNVNALLLGDSALYLCASSLAGGYTFGSGTRLTVV.

The chain links TRBV7-8 to TRBJ1-6; D possibly corresponds to TRBD1 (5 bases). The V end lost 2 bases, the J end lost 10 bases, and 18 bases lay between the germline ends. CDR3 size: 16 residues. The germline V gene has CDR1 SGHVS and CDR2 FQNEAQ. The CDR3 reads CASSLSPVGLQSPLHF. Here the CDR3 DNA reads TGTGCCAGCAGCTTAAGTCCAGTGGGACTGCAGTCACCCCTCCACTTT.

The chain combines TRBV19 with TRBJ1-1; possibly TRBD1 for D (5 bases). CDR1 is LNHDA and CDR2 is SQIVND in the germline V gene (reference sequence). The CDR3 loop spans 12 amino acids. Trimming removed 5 bases at V and 1 base at J, with 5 bases between. In nucleotides, the CDR3 is TGTGCCAGTAGTGGACAGAACACTGAAGCTTTCTTT. It translates to CASSGQNTEAFF.

CDR3 loop: CASSLPGTGYTEAFF. The CDR3 nucleotides are TGTGCCAGCAGCTTACCCGGGACAGGATACACTGAAGCTTTCTTT. The chain links TRBV5-4 to TRBJ1-1; 8 positions agree with TRBD1. The J segment lost 3 bases and the V segment lost 2 bases, leaving 6 bases of the junction unmatched. CDR1 and CDR2 from the germline V gene are SGHNT and YYREEE (reference sequence). The CDR3 is 15 amino acids.

This chain connects TRBV21-1 to TRBJ1-6. TRBV21-1 is tagged as a pseudogene. This CDR3 comprises 13 residues. The CDR3 here is CASSMRLNSPLHF. CDR3 sequence (DNA): TGTGCCAGCAGCATGCGCCTTAATTCACCCCTCCACTTT.

The V call is TRBV4-1, the J call TRBJ1-5; unclear D gene. Germline V lookup: CDR1 MGHRA, CDR2 YSYEKL. V lost 4 bases and J lost 3, with 13 bases in between. This CDR3 region has 15 residues. The DNA for the CDR3 is TGCGCCAGCAGCCCTGAGAACAGAATCAATCAGCCCCAGCATTTT. Translated, it gives CASSPENRINQPQHF.

V and J are TRBV12-3 or TRBV12-4 and TRBJ1-2; 9 nucleotides line up with TRBD1. The ends lost 6 bases at V and 4 bases at J; junction bases unmatched: 3. This CDR3 comprises 13 residues. The CDR3 region is CASSQGQGYGYTF. For the CDR3, the DNA is TGTGCCAGCAGCCAGGGACAGGGCTATGGCTACACCTTC.

This chain connects TRBV28 to TRBJ1-3; D ambiguous. The CDR3 is made up of 14 amino acids. Germline CDR1 MDHEN, CDR2 SYDVKM. V lost 3 bases to trimming and J lost 2 bases, with 8 bases between them. The CDR3, as DNA: TGTGCCAGCAGTTTCGGAGTAACTGGAAACACCATATATTTT. Amino acids: CASSFGVTGNTIYF.

This clone has just a few counts. The V and J genes are TRBV19 and TRBJ2-5; a possible D gene is TRBD1 (5 bases). Deletions cut 7 bases from V and 5 bases from J, with 17 bases between. Germline-derived CDR1 and CDR2 are LNHDA and SQIVND (reference sequence). CDR3 length equals 14 residues. The CDR3 region has the DNA TGTGCCAGTAATCGCGGCCAGGGTGGGGAGACCCAGTACTTC. Encoded protein: CASNRGQGGETQYF.

The chain employs TRBV27 and TRBJ1-2, with 8 bases aligning to TRBD1. The length of the CDR3 is 16 residues. Trimming took 5 bases from V and 4 from J; bases not matched to a gene: 12. CDR1 MNHEY and CDR2 SMNVEV come from the germline V gene (reference sequence). CDR3 in amino acids: CASSTLSGGGSYGYTF. The CDR3 DNA follows: TGTGCCAGCAGTACTCTATCAGGGGGCGGTAGCTATGGCTACACCTTC.